This is a list of T cell receptor beta chains from one sample in a study of blood T cell repertoires in COVID-19. Clones were sequenced by immunoSEQ multiplex PCR, and TCRdb holds only the in-frame ones, with some missing. The table lists 250,000 to 350,000 clones, about nine tenths of them singletons. Sample: peripheral blood. The source of these receptors is a woman aged 50 to 60 with COVID-19, enrolled during active disease. CDR3s include the opening cysteine and the closing phenylalanine or tryptophan. Each record gives: J gene, D gene, V gene, clone size, CDR3 DNA, CDR3 protein. A D gene is named only where the DNA matches it firmly. Rows may omit the clone size; those that give it use once, few, many or a size class.

j_call: TRBJ2-7
d_call: -
v_call: TRBV1
clone_size: once
cdr3_nt: TGCACCCCCCCGACTGTATCCTACGAGCAGTACTTC
cdr3_aa: CTPPTVSYEQYF

j_call: TRBJ1-2
d_call: -
v_call: TRBV19
clone_size: -
cdr3_nt: TGTGCCAGTAGTACTGAGGGCGGCTATGGCTACACCTTC
cdr3_aa: CASSTEGGYGYTF

j_call: TRBJ2-1
d_call: -
v_call: TRBV4-2
clone_size: -
cdr3_nt: TGTGCCAGCAGCCAAAGCCCCTTTGTAGCGCGAGAGGCCAATGAGCAGTTCTTC
cdr3_aa: CASSQSPFVAREANEQFF

j_call: TRBJ2-7
d_call: -
v_call: TRBV5-4
clone_size: -
cdr3_nt: TGTGCCAGCAGCTTGGGGGGTGGACTCGCCTCCTACGAGCAGTACTTC
cdr3_aa: CASSLGGGLASYEQYF

j_call: TRBJ2-3
d_call: TRBD2
v_call: TRBV19
clone_size: -
cdr3_nt: TGTGCCAGTAAAAGCGGGAGGGCCAGGTGGAGCACAGATACGCAGTATTTT
cdr3_aa: CASKSGRARWSTDTQYF

j_call: TRBJ1-5
d_call: -
v_call: TRBV7-9
clone_size: -
cdr3_nt: TGTGCCAGCAGCACGGGACACCCTAGCAATCAGCCCCAGCATTTT
cdr3_aa: CASSTGHPSNQPQHF

j_call: TRBJ2-1
d_call: -
v_call: TRBV6-6
clone_size: -
cdr3_nt: TGTGCCAGCAGAGAAACCGGGACTGGCAATGAGCAGTTCTTC
cdr3_aa: CASRETGTGNEQFF

j_call: TRBJ1-2
d_call: TRBD1
v_call: TRBV18
clone_size: -
cdr3_nt: TGTGCCAGCTCACCGGACAGGGGGATCGGCTACACCTTC
cdr3_aa: CASSPDRGIGYTF

j_call: TRBJ2-7
d_call: TRBD1
v_call: TRBV29-1
clone_size: -
cdr3_nt: TGCAGCGTTGAATTGAGGGGGCACCAGTACTTC
cdr3_aa: CSVELRGHQYF

j_call: TRBJ2-1
d_call: -
v_call: TRBV27
clone_size: -
cdr3_nt: TGTGCCAGCAGTTTATCAACACTAGGGATCGGGTTCTTC
cdr3_aa: CASSLSTLGIGFF

j_call: TRBJ1-1
d_call: -
v_call: TRBV9
clone_size: -
cdr3_nt: TGTGCCAGCAGCGCACAGGGCAGGACTGAAGCTTTCTTT
cdr3_aa: CASSAQGRTEAFF

j_call: TRBJ2-7
d_call: TRBD2
v_call: TRBV9
clone_size: few
cdr3_nt: TGTGCCAGCAGCGTAGGGGCGGGAGGGTCCTACGAGCAGTACTTC
cdr3_aa: CASSVGAGGSYEQYF

j_call: TRBJ2-7
d_call: -
v_call: TRBV7-9
clone_size: -
cdr3_nt: TGTGCCAGCAGCAGCAGGGTCGAGCAGTACTTC
cdr3_aa: CASSSRVEQYF

j_call: TRBJ1-3
d_call: TRBD1
v_call: TRBV9
clone_size: -
cdr3_nt: TGTGCCAGCCAAGACAGGGACTCTGGAAACACCATATATTTT
cdr3_aa: CASQDRDSGNTIYF

j_call: TRBJ2-3
d_call: TRBD2
v_call: TRBV5-4
clone_size: once
cdr3_nt: TGTGCCAGCACCCTGGGGGGAGCCCTAGCGGGAGCAGATACGCAGTATTTT
cdr3_aa: CASTLGGALAGADTQYF

j_call: TRBJ1-5
d_call: -
v_call: TRBV5-1
clone_size: -
cdr3_nt: TGCGCCAGCAGCCCCCAGGGATACGGCAATCAGCCCCAGCATTTT
cdr3_aa: CASSPQGYGNQPQHF

j_call: TRBJ2-1
d_call: TRBD2
v_call: TRBV30
clone_size: -
cdr3_nt: TGTGCCTGTACGGGACTAGCGTATTACAATGAGCAGTTCTTC
cdr3_aa: CACTGLAYYNEQFF